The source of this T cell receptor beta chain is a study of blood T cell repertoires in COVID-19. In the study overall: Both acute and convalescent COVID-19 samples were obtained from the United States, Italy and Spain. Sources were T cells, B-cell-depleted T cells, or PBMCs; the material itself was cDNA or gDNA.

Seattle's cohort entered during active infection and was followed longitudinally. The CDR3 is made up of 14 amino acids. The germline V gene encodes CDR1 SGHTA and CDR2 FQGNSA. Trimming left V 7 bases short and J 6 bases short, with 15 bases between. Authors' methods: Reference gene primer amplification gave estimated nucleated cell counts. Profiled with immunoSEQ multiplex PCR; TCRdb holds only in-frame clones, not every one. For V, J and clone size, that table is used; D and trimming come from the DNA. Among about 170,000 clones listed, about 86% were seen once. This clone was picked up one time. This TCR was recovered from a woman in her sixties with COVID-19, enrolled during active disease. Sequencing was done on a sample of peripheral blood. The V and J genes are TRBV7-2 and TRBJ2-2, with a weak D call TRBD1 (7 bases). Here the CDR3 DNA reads TGTGCCAGCACCGTTACAGGGGAGGCCGGGGAGCTGTTTTTT. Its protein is CASTVTGEAGELFF.